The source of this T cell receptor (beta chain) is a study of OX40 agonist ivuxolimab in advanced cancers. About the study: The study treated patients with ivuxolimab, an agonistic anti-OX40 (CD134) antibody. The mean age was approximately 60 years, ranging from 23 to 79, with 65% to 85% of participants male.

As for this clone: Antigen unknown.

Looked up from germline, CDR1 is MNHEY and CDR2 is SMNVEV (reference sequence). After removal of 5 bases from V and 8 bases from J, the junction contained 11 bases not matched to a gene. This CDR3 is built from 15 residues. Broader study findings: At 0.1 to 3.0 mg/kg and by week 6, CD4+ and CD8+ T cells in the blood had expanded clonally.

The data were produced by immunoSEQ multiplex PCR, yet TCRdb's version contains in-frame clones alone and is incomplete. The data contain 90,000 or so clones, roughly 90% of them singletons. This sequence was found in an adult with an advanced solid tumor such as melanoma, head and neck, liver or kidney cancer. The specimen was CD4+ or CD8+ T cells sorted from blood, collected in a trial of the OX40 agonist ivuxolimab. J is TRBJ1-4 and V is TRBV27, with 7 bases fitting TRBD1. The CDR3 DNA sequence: TGTGCCAGCAGTCCTAGACAGACAGGGCGCGAAAAACTGTTTTTT. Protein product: CASSPRQTGREKLFF.